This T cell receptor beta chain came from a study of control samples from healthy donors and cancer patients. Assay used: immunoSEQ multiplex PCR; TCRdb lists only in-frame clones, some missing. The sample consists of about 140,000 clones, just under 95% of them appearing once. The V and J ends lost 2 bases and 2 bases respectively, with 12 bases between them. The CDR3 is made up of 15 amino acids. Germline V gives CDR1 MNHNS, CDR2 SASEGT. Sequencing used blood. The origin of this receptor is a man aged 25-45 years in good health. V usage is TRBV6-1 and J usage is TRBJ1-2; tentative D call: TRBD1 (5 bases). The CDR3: CASSEFRGPNYGYTF. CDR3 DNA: TGTGCCAGCAGTGAATTTAGGGGCCCCAACTATGGCTACACCTTC.